A single sample is the source of the 19 T cell receptor beta chains below, sequenced in a study of control samples from healthy donors and cancer patients. Sequencing used immunoSEQ multiplex PCR; TCRdb keeps in-frame clones, though not all of them. The sample yields about 180,000 clones, almost 90% seen once. The sample comprised blood. The source of these receptors is a woman aged 50 to 60 in good health.

This sequence joins TRBV5-4 and TRBJ1-2; D possibly corresponds to TRBD1 (5 bases). Germline CDR1 is SGHNT and CDR2 is YYREEE (reference sequence). The V and J ends lost 4 bases and 2 bases respectively, with 15 bases between them. The CDR3 contains 15 residues. CDR3 sequence reads: CASSNPGQSNYGYTF. The CDR3 DNA follows: TGTGCCAGCAGCAACCCGGGGCAGAGCAACTATGGCTACACCTTC.

This chain uses TRBV18 with TRBJ1-5; D is unresolved. From germline, CDR1 is KGHSH and CDR2 LQKENI. This CDR3 has 13 amino acids. The ends were cut back, 3 bases at V and 5 bases at J, with 8 bases in the middle. The chain's CDR3 is CASSPLLDQPQHF. CDR3 in DNA: TGTGCCAGCTCACCCCTACTCGATCAGCCCCAGCATTTT.

The chain employs TRBV5-1 and TRBJ1-1; D remains unclear. V lost 3 bases and J lost 0, with 9 bases in between. The CDR3 has 14 amino acids. Germline loops: CDR1 SGHRS, CDR2 YFSETQ. For the CDR3, the DNA is TGCGCCAGCAGCTCACAGAGTTTGAACACTGAAGCTTTCTTT. Translated: CASSSQSLNTEAFF.

The V and J genes are TRBV4-3 and TRBJ1-3, with D uncertain. Germline CDR1 is LGHNA and CDR2 is YSLEER. V was cut by 1 base and J by 0 bases, with 7 bases left in between. This CDR3 has 15 amino acids. CDR3 residues: CASSQGRFSGNTIYF. CDR3 nucleotides: TGCGCCAGCAGCCAAGGAAGGTTCTCTGGAAACACCATATATTTT.

The rearrangement uses TRBV12-3 or TRBV12-4 and TRBJ2-5; TRBD1 matches at 8 bases. V lost 8 bases and J lost 4; bases outside the gene matches: 6. The CDR3 has 13 residues. This chain's CDR3 is CASCRGPIETQYF. The DNA for the CDR3 is TGTGCCAGCTGCAGGGGGCCCATAGAGACCCAGTACTTC.

The chain joins TRBV18 to TRBJ2-6, with no clear D. Germline lookup yields CDR1 KGHSH and CDR2 LQKENI. The CDR3 is 17 amino acids. V was shortened by 2 bases and J by 0 bases, with 11 bases between the two germline ends. This CDR3 is CASSPISIYSGANVLTF. Written as DNA, the CDR3 is TGTGCCAGCTCACCAATCTCAATTTACTCTGGGGCCAACGTCCTGACTTTC.

This clone occurred a few times. The CDR3 region has the DNA TGCGCCAGCAGCCCAGACAGAGGCTCCTACGAGCAGTACTTC. The encoded protein is CASSPDRGSYEQYF. The chain uses TRBV5-1 and TRBJ2-7; D is possibly TRBD1 (5 bases). CDR1 is SGHRS and CDR2 is YFSETQ in the germline V gene. Deletions cut 4 bases from V and 0 bases from J, with 11 bases between. This CDR3 is 14 amino acids long.

This clone has a single count. The chain carries TRBV28 and TRBJ1-5; TRBD1 might be the D (5 bases). The V gene lost 2 bases and the J gene lost 1 base, with 18 bases spanning the gap. Germline CDR1 reads MDHEN; CDR2 reads SYDVKM. The CDR3 covers 18 residues. The CDR3 DNA reads TGTGCCAGCAGTTTACCCTTGGGGGGATGGGGGAGCAATCAGCCCCAGCATTTT. It yields the protein CASSLPLGGWGSNQPQHF.

V and J are TRBV6-6 and TRBJ1-2; D ambiguous. Trimming removed 4 bases at V and 4 bases at J, with 10 bases between. Per the germline V gene, CDR1 is MNHNY and CDR2 is SVGAGI (reference sequence). The CDR3 extends over 13 amino acids. The DNA of the CDR3 is TGTGCCAGCAGTTCTGGTCAGGCCTATGGCTACACCTTC. It codes for CASSSGQAYGYTF.

The rearrangement links TRBV5-1 to TRBJ1-6; D not resolved. The V end was cut by 0 bases, the J end by 3 bases, with 1 base between. The CDR3 totals 13 residues. Germline V CDR1 and CDR2: SGHRS, YFSETQ. The CDR3: CASSLDYNSPLHF. The CDR3, as DNA: TGCGCCAGCAGCTTGGACTATAATTCACCCCTCCACTTT.

The V call is TRBV18, the J call TRBJ2-6; 8 bases are shared with TRBD1. The CDR3 is 17 amino acids. With 1 base clipped from V and 4 bases from J, the junction kept 6 bases outside the gene matches. The V gene's germline CDR1 is KGHSH and CDR2 LQKENI. The CDR3 coding sequence is TGTGCCAGCTCACCACTCCCGACAGGGGCAGGGGCCAACGTCCTGACTTTC. Protein: CASSPLPTGAGANVLTF.

J is TRBJ1-4 and V is TRBV20-1; no reliable D call. CDR1 and CDR2 from the germline V gene are DFQATT and SNEGSKA (reference sequence). The CDR3 sequence is 9 residues long. Trimming removed 4 bases at V and 11 bases at J, with 5 bases between. DNA of the CDR3: TGCAGTGCTACCCCTAAACTGTTTTTT. This sequence encodes CSATPKLFF.

V and J are TRBV27 and TRBJ2-3; tentative D call: TRBD1 (5 bases). The CDR3 is 13 residues long. The V gene lost 0 bases and the J gene lost 6 bases, with 7 bases spanning the gap. CDR1 is MNHEY, CDR2 SMNVEV, per germline (reference sequence). The CDR3 sequence: CASSLSHRDTQYF. The CDR3 nucleotides are TGTGCCAGCAGTTTATCTCACAGGGATACGCAGTATTTT.

This clone occurred once. The V and J genes are TRBV28 and TRBJ1-1; D is unclear. This CDR3 region has 13 residues. Germline assignment: CDR1 MDHEN and CDR2 SYDVKM. V dropped 4 bases and J dropped 1 base, with 7 bases sitting between them. CDR3 in DNA: TGTGCCAGCAGTTCCGATCCGAACACTGAAGCTTTCTTT. Its protein is CASSSDPNTEAFF. The whole variable domain, remainder taken from reference TRBV28 and TRBJ1-1, is DVKVTQSSRYLVKRTGEKVFLECVQDMDHENMFWYRQDPGLGLRLIYFSYDVKMKEKGDIPEGYSVSREKKERFSLILESASTNQTSMYLCASSSDPNTEAFFGQGTRLTVV.

The V and J genes are TRBV7-9 and TRBJ1-2; D gene uncertain. CDR3 size: 16 residues. V was clipped by 2 bases and J by 7 bases, with 20 bases between them. The germline V gene encodes CDR1 SEHNR and CDR2 FQNEAQ (reference sequence). The CDR3: CASSLIGPVPLVGYTF. The CDR3 DNA follows: TGTGCCAGCAGCTTAATTGGTCCAGTTCCTTTGGTTGGCTACACCTTC. The full variable domain, rest sourced from reference TRBV7-9 and TRBJ1-2, is DTGVSQNPRHKITKRGQNVTFRCDPISEHNRLYWYRQTLGQGPEFLTYFQNEAQLEKSRLLSDRFSAERPKGSFSTLEIQRTEQGDSAMYLCASSLIGPVPLVGYTFGSGTRLTVV.

The chain joins TRBV7-8 to TRBJ2-5; D is unresolved. Germline CDR1 and CDR2: SGHVS and FQNEAQ. The CDR3 consists of 13 residues. Trimming removed 6 bases at V and 0 bases at J, with 8 bases between. The CDR3 DNA reads TGTGCCAGCAGAGTAGGGTACCAAGAGACCCAGTACTTC. Its protein is CASRVGYQETQYF.

The V call is TRBV29-1, the J call TRBJ2-2, with TRBD1 matching 12 bases. This CDR3 spans 14 amino acids. Germline CDR1 SQVTM, CDR2 ANQGSEA. V trimming: 6 bases; J trimming: 5 bases; junction bases outside the gene matches: 4. Here the CDR3 DNA reads TGCAGCGTCTTGGGACAGGGGGCAACCGGGGAGCTGTTTTTT. Protein sequence: CSVLGQGATGELFF.

This chain connects TRBV12-5 to TRBJ2-7; 11 nucleotides match TRBD1. Germline CDR1 LGHNT, CDR2 FRNRAP. V shed 3 bases, J shed 4 bases, and the junction held 8 bases outside the gene matches. The CDR3 spans 16 residues. The CDR3 sequence: CASGFLFGTGGYEQYF. The CDR3, as DNA: TGTGCTAGTGGTTTTTTGTTTGGGACAGGGGGTTACGAGCAGTACTTC.

This chain links TRBV20-1 with TRBJ1-2; weak D call: TRBD1 (6 bases). Per the germline V gene, CDR1 is DFQATT and CDR2 is SNEGSKA (reference sequence). CDR3 size: 10 residues. Trimming took 6 bases from V and 4 from J, leaving 6 bases between them. The CDR3 reads CSADSYGYTF. The CDR3, as DNA: TGCAGTGCGGACAGCTATGGCTACACCTTC.